This T cell receptor beta chain emerged from a study of cytomegalovirus exposure and HLA in healthy donors. Findings and limits, study-wide: When analyzed later, a missense DCLRE1C variant was found to be linked to TCR beta V- and J-gene trimming.

With respect to this clone: Its antigen is still unknown.

The CDR3 has 14 amino acids. The V end was cut by 11 bases, the J end by 0 bases, with 14 bases between. The germline V gene encodes CDR1 SEHNR and CDR2 FQNEAQ (reference sequence). This PCR relied on a set of 60 Vbeta primers and 13 Jbeta primers. The method was immunoSEQ multiplex PCR; TCRdb's version includes in-frame clones alone and lacks a portion of them. This sample has roughly 100,000 clones; about 77% occur once, and the top ten carry about 9.4%. This sequence joins TRBV7-9 and TRBJ2-1, with D perhaps TRBD2 (5 bases). Sample: PBMCs. The TCR comes from a woman younger than 35 in good health and CMV-seropositive. The CDR3 coding sequence is TGTGCCGGCGGGTTTACGAGCTCCTACAATGAGCAGTTCTTC. This encodes CAGGFTSSYNEQFF.